The 24 T cell receptor beta chains presented below share a single source sample, sequenced in a study of neurological immune-mediated disorders. TCRdb reprocessed the 5' RACE reads with MiXCR, giving one entry per CDR3 protein. The sample carries roughly 90,000 distinct CDR3 sequences, approximately 3.5% recorded once. Source material: PBMCs. The source of these receptors is a woman aged 45-60 years with multiple sclerosis.

This clonotype was counted many times. V and J are TRBV3-1 and TRBJ1-1; D gene ambiguous. The ends were cut back, 5 bases at V and 1 base at J, with 20 bases in the middle. The CDR3 loop spans 17 amino acids. The germline gives CDR1 LGHDT, CDR2 YNNKEL (reference sequence). The CDR3 region has the DNA TGTGCCAGCAGCAGAAGCTCTGCGAGAGGAACGAACACTGAAGCTTTCTTT. Protein product: CASSRSSARGTNTEAFF.

This clonotype has a count of ten or more. This chain connects TRBV10-2 to TRBJ2-5, with 7 nucleotides matching TRBD1. This CDR3 has 13 amino acids. Unmatched junction bases numbered 5, after V lost 8 bases and J lost 2 bases. Germline CDR1 reads WSHSY; CDR2 reads SAAADI. The CDR3 spells CASSRTGQETQYF. For the CDR3, the DNA is TGCGCCAGCTCGAGGACAGGACAAGAGACCCAGTACTTC.

This clonotype occurred many times. The CDR3 bases are TGCGCCAGCAGAGGCCAGCCCCAGCATTTT. Amino acid sequence: CASRGQPQHF. The chain joins TRBV5-1 to TRBJ1-5; unclear D gene. The length of the CDR3 is 10 residues. CDR1 SGHRS and CDR2 YFSETQ come from the germline V gene. Trimming removed 5 bases from V and 7 bases from J, with 4 bases in between.

This clonotype was found many times. The chain recombines TRBV5-1 with TRBJ1-4; D is unclear. Germline V gene data show CDR1 as SGHRS and CDR2 as YFSETQ. This CDR3 is built from 14 residues. The germline V and J ends were trimmed by 0 bases and 4 bases, with 7 bases remaining between them. The CDR3 DNA reads as TGCGCCAGCAGCTTGGAAGGGAATAATGAAAAACTGTTTTTT. It codes for CASSLEGNNEKLFF.

This clonotype was seen at least ten times. This chain joins TRBV7-2 and TRBJ2-3; D remains unclear. CDR3 length equals 16 residues. Trimming shortened V by 5 bases and J by 0 bases, and 15 bases separated the two germline ends. CDR1 and CDR2 from the germline V gene are SGHTA and FQGNSA. CDR3 region: CASSTDSRPSTDTQYF. The CDR3 DNA is TGTGCCAGCAGCACCGACTCGAGGCCCAGCACAGATACGCAGTATTTT.

This clonotype was found many times. The chain has TRBV20-1 and TRBJ2-1; the D is unclear. This CDR3 comprises 14 residues. Germline-derived CDR1 and CDR2 are DFQATT and SNEGSKA (reference sequence). Trimming took 4 bases from V and 9 from J, leaving 19 bases between them. CDR3 in amino acids: CSAITRTFFGEQFF. CDR3 in DNA: TGCAGTGCTATTACCCGGACCTTCTTTGGTGAGCAGTTCTTC.

Many counts were recorded for this clonotype. V gene TRBV28 combines with J gene TRBJ1-6; D possibly corresponds to TRBD1 (5 bases). The germline V and J ends were trimmed by 3 bases and 4 bases, with 13 bases remaining between them. Per the germline V gene, CDR1 is MDHEN and CDR2 is SYDVKM. The CDR3 covers 16 residues. DNA for the CDR3: TGTGCCAGCAGTTTTGACGGCAGGGTTTATAATTCACCCCTCCACTTT. This encodes CASSFDGRVYNSPLHF.

This clonotype was seen repeatedly, ten times or more. The chain employs TRBV7-9 and TRBJ2-5; no reliable D call. The germline V gene encodes CDR1 SEHNR and CDR2 FQNEAQ (reference sequence). The ends were cut back, 7 bases at V and 2 bases at J, with 14 bases in the middle. The CDR3 has 14 residues. The DNA for the CDR3 is TGTGCCAGCACCTCCCCGACTGGACAAGAGACCCAGTACTTC. Amino acid sequence: CASTSPTGQETQYF.

This clonotype was seen at least ten times. The rearrangement links TRBV7-2 to TRBJ2-5, with 16 nucleotides matching TRBD2. This CDR3 comprises 16 residues. Germline V CDR1 and CDR2: SGHTA, FQGNSA. J lost 5 bases, V lost 4 bases, and 4 bases had no gene match. CDR3 nucleotide sequence: TGTGCCAGCAGCTCGGGACTAGCGGGGGGGGTCGAGACCCAGTACTTC. Translation: CASSSGLAGGVETQYF.

This clonotype was seen many times. One junction end does not reproduce the germline sequence, and a read error may be involved. The CDR3 nucleotides read TGTGCTAGCAGCTCAGAAGTTGGGGGGGGCCGGGTTTGGGAGACCCAGTACTTC. This sequence encodes CASSSEVGGGRVWETQYF. The chain links TRBV7-7 to TRBJ2-5; D perhaps matches TRBD2 (7 bases). Germline assignment: CDR1 SSHAT and CDR2 FNYEAQ (reference sequence). CDR3 length: 18 amino acids.

This clonotype was detected ten times or more. The chain couples TRBV5-1 to TRBJ2-1; TRBD2 might be the D (6 bases). This CDR3 region has 15 residues. Per germline, CDR1 SGHRS and CDR2 YFSETQ. The V gene lost 0 bases and the J gene lost 4 bases, with 11 bases spanning the gap. The CDR3 reads CASSLGGGNYNEQFF. The CDR3 nucleotides read TGCGCCAGCAGCTTGGGGGGCGGGAATTACAATGAGCAGTTCTTC.

This clonotype was counted many times. The chain carries TRBV29-1 and TRBJ1-1, with a possible D match to TRBD1 (6 bases). V shed 3 bases and J shed 3 bases, with 11 bases lying between them. This CDR3 comprises 13 residues. The V gene's germline CDR1 is SQVTM and CDR2 ANQGSEA. CDR3 residues: CSVDHREYTEAFF. The CDR3 nucleotides are TGCAGCGTTGACCACAGGGAATACACTGAAGCTTTCTTT. Filled out from reference TRBV29-1 and TRBJ1-1, the complete variable domain reads SAVISQKPSRDICQRGTSLTIQCQVDSQVTMMFWYRQQPGQSLTLIATANQGSEATYESGFVIDKFPISRPNLTFSTLTVSNMSPEDSSIYLCSVDHREYTEAFFGQGTRLTVV.

This clonotype was observed many times. This rearrangement joins TRBV5-1 to TRBJ2-5; 7 bases fit TRBD1. Germline loops: CDR1 SGHRS, CDR2 YFSETQ. V was pared by 4 bases and J by 4 bases, with 7 bases of the junction left unmatched. This CDR3 is 14 amino acids long. CDR3 DNA: TGCGCCAGCAGCCACGGGACAGTTGGAGAGACCCAGTACTTC. The encoded protein is CASSHGTVGETQYF.

This clonotype was observed at least ten times. The rearrangement joins TRBV27 to TRBJ2-2, with D perhaps matching TRBD1 or TRBD2 (6 bases each). CDR3 length: 17 residues. Trimming took 7 bases from V and 2 from J, leaving 20 bases between them. Germline values: CDR1 MNHEY, CDR2 SMNVEV (reference sequence). CDR3 nucleotide sequence: TGTGCCAGCACGGCGGGGTTAGAACAGGGCAACACCGGGGAGCTGTTTTTT. Amino acids: CASTAGLEQGNTGELFF.

This clonotype was found many times. This chain connects TRBV6-2 or TRBV6-3 to TRBJ1-5; no clear D. CDR1 is MNHEY, CDR2 SVGEGT, per germline. V dropped 8 bases and J dropped 2 bases, with 19 bases sitting between them. The CDR3 totals 16 residues. CDR3 nucleotides: TGTGCCAGCCGGCGACGGTCAACCCAGGGCAATCAGCCCCAGCATTTT. It translates to CASRRRSTQGNQPQHF.

Many counts were recorded for this clonotype. V is TRBV6-2 or TRBV6-3 and J is TRBJ1-1, with unresolved D. The CDR3 totals 14 residues. Germline assignment: CDR1 MNHEY and CDR2 SVGEGT. Trimming shortened V by 7 bases and J by 2 bases, and 14 bases separated the two germline ends. CDR3 sequence: CASIEDRVNTEAFF. In DNA form, the CDR3 reads TGTGCCAGCATTGAGGACCGGGTTAACACTGAAGCTTTCTTT.

Details on this clonotype: A much larger clone lies a single base off, so this may be a read error. V usage is TRBV7-9 and J usage is TRBJ1-2, with 10 bases identical to TRBD1. Trimming took 1 base from V and 14 from J; bases not matched to a gene: 10. In germline, CDR1 is SEHNR, CDR2 FQNEAQ (reference sequence). This CDR3 is built from 14 residues. The CDR3 DNA follows: TGTGCCAGCAGCTTAGTGGCTGGACAGGGGGTAGAAACCTTC. It specifies CASSLVAGQGVETF.

This clonotype was counted many times. The chain carries TRBV5-1 and TRBJ2-1; 11 bases align to TRBD2. Germline lookup yields CDR1 SGHRS and CDR2 YFSETQ. CDR3 length equals 15 residues. The J segment lost 8 bases and the V segment lost 0 bases, leaving 4 bases of the junction unmatched. The CDR3 protein is CASSLGLAGRYEQFF. In DNA form, the CDR3 reads TGCGCCAGCAGCTTGGGACTAGCGGGGCGGTATGAGCAGTTCTTC.

Ten or more counts support this clonotype. The chain is built from TRBV5-1 and TRBJ2-7, with TRBD2 matching over 12 bases. In germline, CDR1 is SGHRS, CDR2 YFSETQ. The CDR3 runs to 13 residues. V was clipped by 2 bases and J by 7 bases; unmatched bases: 1. The CDR3: CASSLGTSGEQYF. The CDR3 DNA sequence: TGCGCCAGCAGCTTAGGGACTAGCGGGGAGCAGTACTTC.

This clonotype was found many times. The chain employs TRBV20-1 and TRBJ2-7, with 9 bases lining up with TRBD1. Trimming took 3 bases from V and 4 from J; bases not matched to a gene: 10. Germline CDR1 DFQATT, CDR2 SNEGSKA (reference sequence). CDR3 size: 15 residues. CDR3 in DNA: TGCAGTGCTAGCAAGGTGCAGGGACAGGGTTACGAGCAGTACTTC. As protein: CSASKVQGQGYEQYF.

The sample holds a few counts of this clonotype. V and J are TRBV5-4 and TRBJ1-4; D remains unclear. CDR1 SGHNT and CDR2 YYREEE come from the germline V gene (reference sequence). The germline V and J ends were trimmed by 4 bases and 8 bases, with 9 bases remaining between them. This CDR3 contains 12 residues. CDR3 sequence: CASSQFNEKLFF. The CDR3 DNA reads TGTGCCAGCAGCCAGTTCAACGAAAAACTGTTTTTT.

At least ten counts were recorded for this clonotype. DNA of the CDR3: TGCAGTGCCCCGACGGTTGTTAATGAAAAACTGTTTTTT. Encoded protein: CSAPTVVNEKLFF. This rearrangement joins TRBV20-1 to TRBJ1-4; D call uncertain. This CDR3 contains 13 residues. Germline V gene sequence: CDR1 DFQATT, CDR2 SNEGSKA (reference sequence). V lost 6 bases and J 4 bases, leaving 12 bases between the germline ends.

This clonotype was seen ten or more times. This chain links TRBV10-3 with TRBJ2-1; D ambiguous. CDR1 and CDR2 (germline): ENHRY, SYGVKD. The CDR3 totals 14 residues. V gave up 5 bases and J gave up 5 bases, with 13 bases separating them. CDR3 amino acids: CAISRGGGDNEQFF. The CDR3 DNA follows: TGTGCCATCAGTAGAGGCGGCGGAGACAATGAGCAGTTCTTC.

This clonotype was observed many times. The chain joins TRBV10-3 to TRBJ2-7; tentative D call: TRBD2 (7 bases). Germline loops: CDR1 ENHRY, CDR2 SYGVKD. CDR3 size: 13 residues. Trimming removed 7 bases from V and 3 bases from J, with 13 bases in between. This chain's CDR3 is CAITEGGLYEQYF. As DNA, the CDR3 is TGTGCCATCACGGAGGGGGGGCTCTACGAGCAGTACTTC.